This TCR beta chain was identified during a study of blood T cells in healthy people across ages. Overall study findings and caveats: Naive T cell percentage showed a strong correlation with the diversity of TCR beta.

As to this clonotype: What it binds is unknown.

PCR was performed a second time for 7 to 11 cycles using a sample-barcoded 5' primer and a J-beta primer mix. Every molecule of cDNA carried a tag from a template-switch adaptor with 12 random nucleotides. TCRdb re-called the 5' RACE reads with MiXCR, one entry per CDR3 protein. Among some 730,000 distinct CDR3 sequences, around a fifth were seen once, and the ten largest hold around a fifth. For every donor, a draw yielded approximately 9.9 milliliters of peripheral blood. The TCR was taken from a man in his sixties or seventies in good health. Sequencing was performed on blood.

The CDR3 loop is CASSPADGNNEQFF. The CDR3 bases are TGTGCCAGCAGCCCAGCGGACGGCAACAATGAGCAGTTCTTC. The chain joins TRBV13 to TRBJ2-1; D might be TRBD2 (5 bases). The germline gives CDR1 PRHDT, CDR2 FYEKMQ (reference sequence). V gave up 5 bases and J gave up 5 bases, with 13 bases separating them. This CDR3 is built from 14 residues.